This T cell receptor beta chain comes out of a study of cytomegalovirus exposure and HLA in healthy donors. Background on the study: An early data release held some 89 million unique TCRs from HLA-typed donors.

PCR primers comprised 60 Vbeta and 13 Jbeta primers. Sequencing was performed with immunoSEQ multiplex PCR; in TCRdb, only in-frame clones are kept and a portion is missing. The sample shows about 130,000 clones, around 80% of them seen only once. To note about this clone: What it binds is unknown.

The CDR3 has 14 amino acids. V was clipped by 2 bases and J by 0 bases, with 8 bases between them. Per germline, CDR1 SGHNT and CDR2 YYREEE (reference sequence). Overall study results and limits: Earlier analysis looked at TCR beta V segments, and most were productive about 87% or about 30% of the time. In a later analysis, V- and J-gene trimming of beta chains associated with a DCLRE1C missense variant, replicated independently. CMV serostatus was the only immune exposure information that was available.

Sequencing was done on a sample of PBMCs. The rearrangement joins TRBV5-4 to TRBJ1-1, with a tentative D call TRBD1 (6 bases). The origin of this receptor is a woman aged 18-35 years in good health and CMV-seropositive. Here the CDR3 reads CASSFAGVNTEAFF. DNA of the CDR3: TGTGCCAGCAGCTTTGCAGGGGTGAACACTGAAGCTTTCTTT. The full variable domain, rest sourced from reference TRBV5-4 and TRBJ1-1, is ETGVTQSPTHLIKTRGQQVTLRCSSQSGHNTVSWYQQALGQGPQFIFQYYREEENGRGNFPPRFSGLQFPNYSSELNVNALELDDSALYLCASSFAGVNTEAFFGQGTRLTVV.